This T cell receptor beta chain came from a study of T cell clonotyping in hematopoietic cell transplantation. Clones were read by immunoSEQ multiplex PCR, and TCRdb kept only the in-frame ones, dropping some. Here the sample spans some 11,000 clones, 35% to 50% being singletons. Trimming removed 5 bases from V and 4 bases from J, with 15 bases in between. This CDR3 region has 13 residues. Germline loops: CDR1 GTSNPN, CDR2 SVGIG (reference sequence). Source: PBMCs, taken 30 days after allogeneic stem cell transplant. V gene TRBV30 combines with J gene TRBJ2-7, with D possibly matching TRBD2 (6 bases). The receptor's source is a male patient aged 45-60 years who had an allogeneic stem cell transplant from an unrelated donor, so the T cells may come from the graft donor. Some clones in this sample may be carry-over from other donors' samples. The CDR3 coding sequence is TGTGCCTGGGGGGGACTGGTTAGGTACGAGCAGTACTTC. As protein: CAWGGLVRYEQYF.